This is a list of T cell receptor beta chains from one sample in a study of T cells in lung cancer brain metastases. TCRdb's table, derived via immunoSEQ multiplex PCR, lists solely in-frame clones and lacks some. The sample consists of thousands of clones, 87% of them appearing once. Sequencing input: tumor tissue from the primary lung tumor. These receptor sequences come from a woman aged 50 to 65 with non-small cell lung cancer. Both conserved end residues are part of each CDR3. D genes are given only for firm matches.

>TRBJ1-2|TRBV5-1|-
CASNLAEGQGYTF
TGCGCCAGCAACTTGGCCGAAGGACAGGGCTACACCTTC
>TRBJ2-3|TRBV19|TRBD2
CASSALLADTQYF
TGTGCCAGTAGTGCTCTACTAGCGGATACGCAGTATTTT
>TRBJ2-4|TRBV5-1|-
CASSLYGGLAKNIQYF
TGCGCCAGCAGCTTGTATGGGGGTTTAGCCAAAAACATTCAGTACTTC
>TRBJ1-3|TRBV9|TRBD1
CASSVVGTGASGNTIYF
TGTGCCAGCAGCGTAGTCGGGACAGGTGCCTCTGGAAACACCATATATTTT
>TRBJ1-1|TRBV5-6|-
CASSLAGVTEAFF
TGTGCCAGCAGCTTGGCAGGGGTTACTGAAGCTTTCTTT
>TRBJ1-4|TRBV6-5|-
CASSFLGGEKLFF
TGTGCCAGCAGTTTCCTAGGGGGAGAAAAACTGTTTTTT
>TRBJ1-5|TRBV27|-
CASRLDAGGRNQPQHF
TGTGCCAGCAGATTGGACGCGGGGGGACGCAATCAGCCCCAGCATTTT
>TRBJ1-2|TRBV9|-
CASSVVGGNYGYTF
TGTGCCAGCAGCGTAGTCGGGGGGAACTATGGCTACACCTTC
>TRBJ2-5|TRBV28|-
CASSPGQTAGETQYF
TGTGCCAGCAGCCCTGGACAGACTGCCGGAGAGACCCAGTACTTC
>TRBJ2-1|TRBV5-1|TRBD2
CASSLAPAGGYNEQFF
TGCGCCAGCAGCTTGGCCCCAGCGGGAGGGTACAATGAGCAGTTCTTC
>TRBJ1-2|TRBV5-6|-
CASSFDGRVTDGYTF
TGTGCCAGCAGCTTCGATGGGAGAGTAACAGATGGCTACACCTTC
>TRBJ1-2|TRBV7-2|-
CASSLAGLYGYTF
TGTGCCAGCAGCTTAGCAGGCCTCTATGGCTACACCTTC
>TRBJ1-1|TRBV4-1|-
CASSPAQVSNTEAFF
TGCGCCAGCAGCCCTGCCCAGGTCTCGAACACTGAAGCTTTCTTT
>TRBJ2-3|TRBV6-5|TRBD2
CASSYWLAGPTDTQYF
TGTGCCAGCAGTTACTGGCTAGCGGGACCCACAGATACGCAGTATTTT
>TRBJ1-4|TRBV11-2|-
CASSLGTEKLFF
TGTGCCAGCAGCTTAGGGACTGAAAAACTGTTTTTT
>TRBJ1-2|TRBV5-1|TRBD1
CASSTTGVIGYTF
TGCGCCAGCAGCACCACAGGGGTAATAGGCTACACCTTC
>TRBJ2-1|TRBV5-6|-
CASSYRAGNEQFF
TGTGCCAGCAGCTACAGAGCGGGCAATGAGCAGTTCTTC
>TRBJ1-2|TRBV5-1|-
CASSLLGLTNYGYTF
TGCGCCAGCAGCTTATTGGGACTGACCAACTATGGCTACACCTTC
>TRBJ1-1|TRBV27|-
CASSWTEDTEAFF
TGTGCCAGCAGTTGGACAGAAGACACTGAAGCTTTCTTT
>TRBJ1-2|TRBV30|-
CAWSGRARDNYGYTF
TGTGCCTGGAGTGGACGTGCCAGGGATAACTATGGCTACACCTTC